This passage covers 30 T cell receptor beta chains from one sample sequenced in a study of blood T cell repertoires in COVID-19. Profiled with immunoSEQ multiplex PCR; TCRdb holds only in-frame clones, not every one. The data hold 250,000 to 300,000 clones, with less than 85% observed a single time. Sequenced input: peripheral blood. Source of these receptors: a man in his 60s who had recovered from COVID-19.

The chain combines TRBV7-9 with TRBJ1-1, with 11 bases aligning to TRBD1. J gave up 5 bases and V 4 bases, and 6 bases lay outside the gene matches. Germline lookup yields CDR1 SEHNR and CDR2 FQNEAQ (reference sequence). This CDR3 comprises 15 residues. Here the CDR3 DNA reads TGTGCCAGCAGCTCGGGACAGGGGGTTAAAACTGAAGCTTTCTTT. Encoded protein: CASSSGQGVKTEAFF. The variable domain in full, completed from reference TRBV7-9 and TRBJ1-1, reads DTGVSQNPRHKITKRGQNVTFRCDPISEHNRLYWYRQTLGQGPEFLTYFQNEAQLEKSRLLSDRFSAERPKGSFSTLEIQRTEQGDSAMYLCASSSGQGVKTEAFFGQGTRLTVV.

This clone was seen a single time. This chain uses TRBV29-1 with TRBJ2-7, with TRBD2 matching over 8 bases. With V trimmed by 3 bases and J by 6 bases, 10 bases remained unmatched. CDR3 length: 14 residues. CDR1 and CDR2 from the germline V gene are SQVTM and ANQGSEA. The CDR3 bases are TGCAGCGTTGAGGGGAGCGGGAGAAGTCTCGAGCAGTACTTC. Amino acids: CSVEGSGRSLEQYF.

The chain recombines TRBV4-2 with TRBJ2-5, with 8 bases aligning to TRBD2. Germline V gene data show CDR1 as LGHNA and CDR2 as YNFKEQ. V lost 4 bases to trimming and J lost 1 base; unmatched junction nucleotides: 2. The CDR3 extends over 14 amino acids. The CDR3 nucleotides are TGTGCCAGCAGCCCCGCGGGGGGCCAAGAGACCCAGTACTTC. Its protein is CASSPAGGQETQYF.

The chain recombines TRBV5-5 with TRBJ1-1; D not resolved. The V gene lost 0 bases and the J gene lost 0 bases, with 3 bases spanning the gap. The germline V gene has CDR1 SGHKS and CDR2 YYEKEE (reference sequence). CDR3 length: 13 residues. The CDR3 nucleotides are TGTGCCAGCAGCTTGGGGCTGAACACTGAAGCTTTCTTT. The encoded protein is CASSLGLNTEAFF.

The chain recombines TRBV3-1 (or the pseudogene TRBV3-2) with TRBJ2-7; possible D gene TRBD2, 7 bases. V was cut by 5 bases and J by 4 bases, with 15 bases left in between. Per germline, CDR1 LGHDT and CDR2 YNNKEL (reference sequence). The CDR3 consists of 14 residues. The chain's CDR3 is CASSERGAGYEQYF. The CDR3 nucleotides read TGTGCCAGCAGCGAACGGGGGGCGGGTTACGAGCAGTACTTC.

The chain is built from TRBV10-1 and TRBJ1-1, with 8 bases that match TRBD1. The CDR3 length is 14 residues. Germline lookup yields CDR1 WNHNN and CDR2 SYGVQD (reference sequence). V trimming: 6 bases; J trimming: 5 bases; junction bases outside the gene matches: 8. The CDR3 is CASRPGQGGTEAFF. The CDR3 DNA reads as TGCGCCAGCAGACCAGGACAGGGCGGAACTGAAGCTTTCTTT.

The CDR3 bases are TGTGCCAGCAGCGTAGGAGAATTCTACGAGCAGTACTTC. Protein: CASSVGEFYEQYF. This rearrangement joins TRBV9 to TRBJ2-7, with D unresolved. V shed 0 bases and J shed 3 bases, with 7 bases lying between them. Germline V gene lookup returns CDR1 SGDLS and CDR2 YYNGEE. The CDR3 loop spans 13 amino acids. The variable domain in full, with the rest retrieved from reference TRBV9 and TRBJ2-7, is DSGVTQTPKHLITATGQRVTLRCSPRSGDLSVYWYQQSLDQGLQFLIQYYNGEERAKGNILERFSAQQFPDLHSELNLSSLELGDSALYFCASSVGEFYEQYFGPGTRLTVT.

The rearrangement links TRBV5-1 to TRBJ2-7; 8 bases agree with TRBD2. The CDR3 length is 14 residues. Trimming at V came to 4 bases and at J to 1 base, leaving 4 bases not matched to a gene. Germline-derived CDR1 and CDR2 are SGHRS and YFSETQ. The CDR3 sequence is CASSLTSESYEQYF. The CDR3 DNA is TGCGCCAGCAGCCTGACTAGCGAATCCTACGAGCAGTACTTC.

This chain joins TRBV7-2 and TRBJ2-7; TRBD1 is a possible D gene (5 bases). The length of the CDR3 is 13 residues. V was cut by 5 bases and J by 3 bases, with 11 bases left in between. Germline V gene data show CDR1 as SGHTA and CDR2 as FQGNSA. The CDR3 DNA reads as TGTGCCAGCAGCCTACGGCAGGGCTACGAGCAGTACTTC. The encoded protein is CASSLRQGYEQYF.

The chain has TRBV7-2 and TRBJ2-7, with a weak D call TRBD2 (6 bases). Trimming removed 4 bases at V and 7 bases at J, with 17 bases between. Per the germline V gene, CDR1 is SGHTA and CDR2 is FQGNSA. CDR3 size: 14 residues. CDR3 loop: CASSSQDIGREQYF. The CDR3 DNA reads as TGTGCCAGCAGCTCCCAGGACATAGGGAGGGAGCAGTACTTC.

The CDR3 DNA reads TGTGCCACCAGTGATTTGCCCTATGTGATGGAGAGCTTAACAGATACGCAGTATTTT. It encodes CATSDLPYVMESLTDTQYF. This rearrangement joins TRBV24-1 to TRBJ2-3; D is unresolved. The CDR3 is made up of 19 amino acids. Germline lookup yields CDR1 KGHDR and CDR2 SFDVKD. Trimming removed 0 bases from V and 3 bases from J, with 21 bases in between.

This clone showed up just once. The rearrangement uses TRBV7-8 and TRBJ1-2; maybe TRBD1 (5 bases). Germline lookup yields CDR1 SGHVS and CDR2 FQNEAQ. The CDR3 is made up of 15 amino acids. V lost 3 bases, J lost 2 bases, and 13 bases lay in between. CDR3 loop: CASSLGADINYGYTF. In DNA, the CDR3 is TGTGCCAGCAGCTTGGGCGCGGACATCAACTATGGCTACACCTTC.

The J gene is TRBJ2-2, the V gene TRBV10-3; 10 nucleotides agree with TRBD2. Trimming cost V 6 bases and J 7 bases; bases outside gene matches: 5. The CDR3 spans 14 residues. The germline gives CDR1 ENHRY, CDR2 SYGVKD. The CDR3 is CAISELAGVGELFF. The CDR3 DNA sequence: TGTGCCATCAGCGAGCTAGCGGGGGTCGGGGAGCTGTTTTTT.

The chain is built from TRBV7-2 and TRBJ1-2, with no clear D. Germline V gene lookup returns CDR1 SGHTA and CDR2 FQGNSA. Trimming took 5 bases from V and 4 from J, leaving 17 bases between them. This CDR3 is built from 15 residues. The CDR3 nucleotides read TGTGCCAGCAGCGCGCCCACCCTGGCAGGCTATGGCTACACCTTC. It is translated as CASSAPTLAGYGYTF.

The chain employs TRBV2 and TRBJ2-7; 7 bases line up with TRBD1. The germline gives CDR1 SNHLY, CDR2 FYNNEI. The CDR3 covers 12 residues. Trimming at V came to 8 bases and at J to 3 bases, leaving 4 bases not matched to a gene. The CDR3 DNA is TGTGCCAGCGGGACAGCGATCTACGAGCAGTACTTC. It is translated as CASGTAIYEQYF.

V gene TRBV11-2 combines with J gene TRBJ1-3, with no clear D. The CDR3 runs 12 residues. V dropped 8 bases and J dropped 4 bases, with 9 bases sitting between them. The germline gives CDR1 SGHAT, CDR2 FQNNGV. CDR3 sequence reads: CASGHFGNTIYF. DNA of the CDR3: TGTGCCAGCGGGCACTTCGGAAACACCATATATTTT. The full variable domain, completed using reference TRBV11-2 and TRBJ1-3, is EAGVAQSPRYKIIEKRQSVAFWCNPISGHATLYWYQQILGQGPKLLIQFQNNGVVDDSQLPKDRFSAERLKGVDSTLKIQPAKLEDSAVYLCASGHFGNTIYFGEGSWLTVV.

The CDR3 here is CASSLGLADPYEQYF. CDR3 in DNA: TGTGCCAGCAGCTTGGGACTAGCGGATCCCTACGAGCAGTACTTC. This chain joins TRBV7-2 and TRBJ2-7, with 11 bases aligning to TRBD2. V lost 3 bases to trimming and J lost 2 bases; unmatched junction nucleotides: 3. Looked up from germline, CDR1 is SGHTA and CDR2 is FQGNSA. The CDR3 length is 15 residues.

The DNA for the CDR3 is TGTGCCAGCAGTTACGCGGGACAGGGGTTTTCACCCCTCCACTTT. It codes for CASSYAGQGFSPLHF. This sequence joins TRBV6-6 and TRBJ1-6; 10 positions match TRBD1. CDR1 MNHNY and CDR2 SVGAGI come from the germline V gene (reference sequence). V shed 2 bases, J shed 9 bases, and the junction held 4 bases outside the gene matches. This CDR3 is 15 amino acids long.

The genes are TRBV25-1 and TRBJ2-1, with D perhaps TRBD2 (5 bases). CDR1 is MGHDK and CDR2 is SYGVNS in the germline V gene. CDR3 length: 15 amino acids. V lost 0 bases and J 8 bases, leaving 14 bases between the germline ends. CDR3 amino acids: CASSEYATGIDEQFF. As DNA, the CDR3 is TGTGCCAGCAGTGAATACGCCACCGGGATCGATGAGCAGTTCTTC.

The rearrangement uses TRBV27 and TRBJ2-3; 8 bases are a match to TRBD2. Germline assignment: CDR1 MNHEY and CDR2 SMNVEV (reference sequence). The CDR3 runs 14 residues. Trimming cost V 6 bases and J 6 bases; bases outside gene matches: 8. The CDR3 DNA reads TGTGCCAGCAGACTCCGGGGGGGCGGGGATACGCAGTATTTT. Residues: CASRLRGGGDTQYF.

This chain connects TRBV7-2 to TRBJ2-4; D is possibly TRBD1 (6 bases). V was cut by 4 bases and J by 0 bases, with 16 bases left in between. Germline values: CDR1 SGHTA, CDR2 FQGNSA. This CDR3 spans 17 amino acids. The CDR3 DNA is TGTGCCAGCAGCTCAAACCAGGGGTTCTTAGCCAAAAACATTCAGTACTTC. Its protein is CASSSNQGFLAKNIQYF.

The chain has TRBV11-2 and TRBJ1-3, with TRBD1 matching 12 bases. CDR1 SGHAT and CDR2 FQNNGV come from the germline V gene. V was pared by 3 bases and J by 3 bases, with 3 bases of the junction left unmatched. The CDR3 loop spans 16 amino acids. CDR3 amino acids: CASSFRDRGHGNTIYF. CDR3 coding DNA: TGTGCCAGCAGCTTCAGGGACAGGGGGCATGGAAACACCATATATTTT.

The chain has TRBV27 and TRBJ1-2; no clear D gene. The CDR3 spans 15 residues. Germline CDR1 and CDR2: MNHEY and SMNVEV (reference sequence). The V gene lost 5 bases and the J gene lost 8 bases, with 21 bases spanning the gap. The CDR3 reads CASSPTTSTLWGYTF. The CDR3 nucleotides are TGTGCCAGCAGTCCAACTACAAGTACTCTATGGGGCTACACCTTC.

The chain combines TRBV10-3 with TRBJ2-2, with 9 positions matching TRBD2. The CDR3 sequence is 16 residues long. V dropped 8 bases and J dropped 6; count of bases not matched to a gene: 13. The germline V gene encodes CDR1 ENHRY and CDR2 SYGVKD. The CDR3 DNA sequence: TGTGCCATCTCGGGGAGGTCTAGCGGGATGTCCGGGGAGCTGTTTTTT. Its protein product is CAISGRSSGMSGELFF.

The J gene is TRBJ2-3, the V gene TRBV7-2; TRBD2 matches 12 bases. Germline loops: CDR1 SGHTA, CDR2 FQGNSA. CDR3 length: 14 amino acids. The junction had 3 bases not matched to a gene; V was cut back by 5 bases and J by 6 bases. As DNA, the CDR3 is TGTGCCAGCAGCCGGACTAGCGGGGCCGATACGCAGTATTTT. Its protein is CASSRTSGADTQYF.

The V gene is TRBV6-1, the J gene TRBJ2-7; 7 nucleotides line up with TRBD1. Trimming removed 4 bases from V and 0 bases from J; junction bases left unmatched: 9. The germline V gene has CDR1 MNHNS and CDR2 SASEGT. This CDR3 spans 16 amino acids. CDR3 nucleotides: TGTGCCAGCAGTGGCAGCCTGGGGGACAGCTCCTACGAGCAGTACTTC. The encoded protein is CASSGSLGDSSYEQYF.

The V and J genes are TRBV10-3 and TRBJ2-1; 7 bases fit TRBD2. J was trimmed by 5 bases and V by 5 bases; bases with no gene match: 9. The V gene's germline CDR1 is ENHRY and CDR2 SYGVKD. This CDR3 is built from 15 residues. For the CDR3, the DNA is TGTGCCATCAGTAAAGCGGGAACTCAGGACAATGAGCAGTTCTTC. It translates to CAISKAGTQDNEQFF.

The chain links TRBV27 to TRBJ2-7; 8 positions match TRBD2. This CDR3 has 13 residues. Per the germline V gene, CDR1 is MNHEY and CDR2 is SMNVEV (reference sequence). V shed 3 bases and J 5 bases; nucleotides not matched to a gene: 3. CDR3 sequence (DNA): TGTGCCAGCAGTTTTGGCGGGAGGAACGAGCAGTACTTC. Its protein is CASSFGGRNEQYF.

The J gene is TRBJ2-7, the V gene TRBV19; D may be TRBD1 (5 bases). The CDR3 spans 15 residues. Germline V gene data show CDR1 as LNHDA and CDR2 as SQIVND (reference sequence). The V gene lost 0 bases and the J gene lost 3 bases, with 12 bases spanning the gap. CDR3 region: CASSIEASGFYEQYF. The CDR3 DNA follows: TGTGCCAGTAGTATAGAGGCCTCAGGGTTCTACGAGCAGTACTTC.

V usage is TRBV28 and J usage is TRBJ2-3, with a possible D match to TRBD2 (6 bases). This CDR3 has 15 amino acids. The V gene lost 5 bases and the J gene lost 5 bases, with 17 bases spanning the gap. The germline V gene encodes CDR1 MDHEN and CDR2 SYDVKM. DNA for the CDR3: TGTGCCAGCAGTCCTTTACGACTAGTAGTAGATACGCAGTATTTT. It is translated as CASSPLRLVVDTQYF. The variable domain in full, completed from reference TRBV28 and TRBJ2-3, reads DVKVTQSSRYLVKRTGEKVFLECVQDMDHENMFWYRQDPGLGLRLIYFSYDVKMKEKGDIPEGYSVSREKKERFSLILESASTNQTSMYLCASSPLRLVVDTQYFGPGTRLTVL.